This TCR beta chain was recovered during a study of T cells in Graves' hyperthyroidism and ophthalmopathy. Newly diagnosed hyperthyroidism patients aged 18 to 65 years had disease lasting under 2 months. RNA transcripts served as the template for amplifying TCR beta CDR3 regions. RT-PCR in the first round (using the HTBI primer set) targeted the TCR CDR3. In TCRdb, the multiplex PCR reads were re-called with MiXCR into one record per CDR3 protein. Of about 480,000 distinct CDR3 sequences in the sample, over 13% were seen once. This clonotype has a count of ten or more. The V gene lost 6 bases and the J gene lost 2 bases, with 11 bases spanning the gap. The germline V gene has CDR1 LNHDA and CDR2 SQIVND (reference sequence). The CDR3 covers 14 residues.

This clonotype was sampled from a woman under 30 with Graves' hyperthyroidism. The sequenced sample consisted of blood. This chain links TRBV19 with TRBJ1-5; TRBD1 might be the D (5 bases). CDR3 residues: CASRRSTGNQPQHF. The CDR3, as DNA: TGTGCCAGTAGAAGGTCGACAGGCAATCAGCCCCAGCATTTT. The full variable domain, with the rest looked up from reference TRBV19 and TRBJ1-5, is DGGITQSPKYLFRKEGQNVTLSCEQNLNHDAMYWYRQDPGQGLRLIYYSQIVNDFQKGDIAEGYSVSREKKESFPLTVTSAQKNPTAFYLCASRRSTGNQPQHFGDGTRLSIL.